This paragraph reports one T cell receptor beta chain. This sample is part of a study of blood T cells in healthy people across ages. Germline V gene lookup returns CDR1 MDHEN and CDR2 SYDVKM. The CDR3 sequence is 13 residues long. Trimming left V 7 bases short and J 2 bases short, with 9 bases between. Primed by a sample-barcoded 5' primer and a J-beta primer mix, a second PCR proceeded for about 6 to 11 cycles. TCRdb itself ran the 5' RACE reads through MiXCR, one entry per CDR3 protein. This sample has hundreds of thousands of distinct CDR3 sequences, with about three fifths found just once. The chain is built from TRBV28 and TRBJ1-3; no clear D. This TCR was recovered from a young man in good health. The sample comprised blood. The CDR3, as DNA: TGTGCCAGCAACCGGGAAGCTGGAAACACCATATATTTT. This codes for CASNREAGNTIYF.